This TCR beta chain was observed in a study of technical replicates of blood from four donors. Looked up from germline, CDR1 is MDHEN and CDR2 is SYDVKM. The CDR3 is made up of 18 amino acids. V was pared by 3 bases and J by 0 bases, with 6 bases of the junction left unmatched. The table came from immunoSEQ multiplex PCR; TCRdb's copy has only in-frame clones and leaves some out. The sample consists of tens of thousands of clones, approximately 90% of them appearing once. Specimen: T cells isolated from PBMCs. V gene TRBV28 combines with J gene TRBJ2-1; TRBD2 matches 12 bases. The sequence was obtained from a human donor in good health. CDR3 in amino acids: CASSFGLAGSLSYNEQFF. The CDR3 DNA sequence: TGTGCCAGCAGTTTTGGACTAGCGGGGTCCCTCTCCTACAATGAGCAGTTCTTC. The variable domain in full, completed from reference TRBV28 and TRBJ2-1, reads DVKVTQSSRYLVKRTGEKVFLECVQDMDHENMFWYRQDPGLGLRLIYFSYDVKMKEKGDIPEGYSVSREKKERFSLILESASTNQTSMYLCASSFGLAGSLSYNEQFFGPGTRLTVL.